The 3 T cell receptor beta chains listed next were all sequenced from one sample in a study of beta chain features in type 1 diabetes. Study observations and caveats: Moderate yet significant TCRB CDR3 shortening was seen in Type 1 diabetes patients in all four CD4+ subsets.

These TCRs are of unknown antigen specificity. Reverse transcribing all isolated RNA meant expressed TCRB transcripts were sequenced. Using immunoSEQ multiplex PCR, the repertoire was profiled, and TCRdb retains in-frame clones only, with some absent. The data hold 630,000 or so clones, with roughly 13% observed a single time. Input material: naive CD4+ T cells from blood. These receptors were collected from a man aged 18-30 years with type 1 diabetes.

V is TRBV29-1 and J is TRBJ2-5, with TRBD1 as a possible D gene (5 bases). V lost 4 bases and J lost 8, with 14 bases in between. CDR1 is SQVTM, CDR2 ANQGSEA, per germline. The CDR3 length is 12 residues. The CDR3 DNA follows: TGCAGCGTTGCCCCACAGGCAGGAACCCAGTACTTC. Its translation: CSVAPQAGTQYF.

This clone was observed a few times. The V gene is TRBV15, the J gene TRBJ1-2, with D possibly matching TRBD1 (6 bases). Germline CDR1 is LNHNV and CDR2 is YYDKDF (reference sequence). V shed 2 bases and J shed 4 bases, with 17 bases lying between them. This CDR3 is built from 16 residues. CDR3 sequence: CATSRNRGATGYGYTF. CDR3 sequence (DNA): TGTGCCACCAGCAGAAACCGGGGGGCTACTGGCTATGGCTACACCTTC.

This clone was seen more than once but under ten times. The chain recombines TRBV2 with TRBJ2-5; D unresolved. V lost 5 bases and J 5 bases, leaving 15 bases between the germline ends. The CDR3 is 14 residues long. Germline assignment: CDR1 SNHLY and CDR2 FYNNEI. The CDR3 loop reads CASSPRTQRETQYF. The DNA of the CDR3 is TGTGCCAGCAGTCCCAGAACCCAGAGGGAGACCCAGTACTTC.